These 9 T cell receptor beta chains share one sample of origin, sequenced in a study of blood T cell repertoires in COVID-19. Only in-frame clones appear in the TCRdb table, and some are missing; sequencing was by immunoSEQ multiplex PCR. This table holds approximately 210,000 clones, roughly 84% found once. The sequenced sample was peripheral blood. The receptors were gathered from a human donor in a cohort sampled during active COVID-19.

The rearrangement joins TRBV7-9 to TRBJ2-5; TRBD2 aligns across 7 bases. This CDR3 spans 16 amino acids. V shed 2 bases, J shed 4 bases, and the junction held 10 bases outside the gene matches. CDR1 SEHNR and CDR2 FQNEAQ come from the germline V gene (reference sequence). The CDR3, as DNA: TGTGCCAGCAGCTTACTGGGCGGGAGTCAGGGAGAGACCCAGTACTTC. Its translation: CASSLLGGSQGETQYF.

The chain links TRBV14 to TRBJ2-7; 9 nucleotides agree with TRBD1. The CDR3 sequence is 15 residues long. Per germline, CDR1 SGHDN and CDR2 FVKESK. Trimming cost V 1 base and J 4 bases; bases outside gene matches: 5. The CDR3 spells CASSQGQGETYEQYF. CDR3 nucleotides: TGTGCCAGCAGCCAAGGACAGGGGGAAACTTACGAGCAGTACTTC.

The genes are TRBV3-1 (or the pseudogene TRBV3-2) and TRBJ2-2; weak D call: TRBD2 (5 bases). The V and J ends lost 0 bases and 6 bases respectively, with 11 bases between them. Germline loops: CDR1 LGHDT, CDR2 YNNKEL (reference sequence). The CDR3 has 15 amino acids. CDR3 residues: CASSQDLTRAGELFF. CDR3 nucleotides: TGTGCCAGCAGCCAAGATCTTACTAGGGCCGGGGAGCTGTTTTTT.

The chain carries TRBV5-8 and TRBJ2-2; 8 bases match TRBD2. CDR3 length: 16 amino acids. Germline V lookup: CDR1 SGHTS, CDR2 YDEGEE. V trimming: 3 bases; J trimming: 0 bases; junction bases outside the gene matches: 4. CDR3 coding DNA: TGTGCCAGCAGCTCCGGGGGGGTCGCGAACACCGGGGAGCTGTTTTTT. Protein sequence: CASSSGGVANTGELFF.

The gene calls are TRBV7-2 and TRBJ1-2; tentatively, D is TRBD1 (5 bases). CDR1 and CDR2 (germline): SGHTA, FQGNSA. Deletions cut 3 bases from V and 3 bases from J, with 14 bases between. CDR3 length equals 15 residues. CDR3 bases: TGTGCCAGCAGCTTCCCGGGAGGGGCATACTATGGCTACACCTTC. Protein: CASSFPGGAYYGYTF.

The rearrangement links TRBV7-6 to TRBJ2-7, with a weak D call TRBD1 (6 bases). V lost 1 base and J lost 4, with 14 bases in between. This CDR3 spans 15 amino acids. From germline, CDR1 is SGHVS and CDR2 FNYEAQ. The CDR3 coding sequence is TGTGCCAGCAGCTTAGGGCAGGGGCAGGGTTACGAGCAGTACTTC. It specifies CASSLGQGQGYEQYF. The variable domain in full, completed from reference TRBV7-6 and TRBJ2-7, reads GAGVSQSPRYKVTKRGQDVALRCDPISGHVSLYWYRQALGQGPEFLTYFNYEAQQDKSGLPNDRFSAERPEGSISTLTIQRTEQRDSAMYRCASSLGQGQGYEQYFGPGTRLTVT.

The rearrangement joins TRBV10-2 to TRBJ1-2, with D unresolved. Trimming took off 4 bases at V and 2 bases at J, with 8 bases between the two ends. This CDR3 has 13 residues. Germline V CDR1 and CDR2: WSHSY, SAAADI. The DNA for the CDR3 is TGCGCCAGCAGTGGGTTCAGGAACTATGGCTACACCTTC. It is translated as CASSGFRNYGYTF.

The J gene is TRBJ2-3, the V gene TRBV27; D possibly corresponds to TRBD2 (5 bases). CDR3 size: 16 residues. V was pared by 1 base and J by 1 base, with 12 bases between. Germline V CDR1 and CDR2: MNHEY, SMNVEV (reference sequence). The CDR3 spells CASSLFSARRTDTQYF. The DNA of the CDR3 is TGTGCCAGCAGTTTATTTAGCGCCAGACGCACAGATACGCAGTATTTT.

J is TRBJ2-2 and V is TRBV19; weak D call: TRBD2 (6 bases). The CDR3 contains 18 residues. CDR1 LNHDA and CDR2 SQIVND come from the germline V gene (reference sequence). V lost 3 bases, J lost 1 base, and 18 bases lay in between. The CDR3 reads CASSIRGRRGKNTGELFF. The CDR3 DNA follows: TGTGCCAGTAGTATCCGGGGAAGACGGGGGAAGAACACCGGGGAGCTGTTTTTT.